These 5 T cell receptor beta chains share one sample of origin, sequenced in a study of T cell repertoires in cytomegalovirus infection. TCRdb analysed the reads with MiXCR anew, one entry per CDR3 protein. The sample lists about 920,000 distinct CDR3 sequences, around 29% occurring once. These TCRs are of unknown antigen specificity. Source: cultured CD8+ T cells from PBMCs, taken from culture after CMV antigen stimulation. The receptors were sampled from a human donor in good health (CMV status not recorded). Some clones in this sample may be carry-over from other donors' samples.

This chain uses TRBV7-1 with TRBJ2-2, with D perhaps given as TRBD1 or TRBD2 (5 bases each). TRBV7-1 is an ORF for which the function is uncertain. Between the trimmed V and J ends, which lost 5 bases and 5 bases, there was a span of 15 bases. The CDR3 spans 15 residues. CDR3 nucleotides: TGTGCCAGCAGCCGCCCCCCGGGGACGACCGGGGAGCTGTTTTTT. It encodes CASSRPPGTTGELFF.

This clonotype was picked up a small number of times. This sequence joins TRBV6-8 and TRBJ1-2; D gene ambiguous. The CDR3 contains 19 residues. The V end lost 4 bases, the J end lost 8 bases, and 32 bases lay between the germline ends. From germline, CDR1 is MNHGY and CDR2 SAAAGT. The CDR3 sequence is CASSSLDMLYPSINSGYTF. The CDR3 nucleotides are TGTGCCAGCAGTTCTTTAGACATGTTGTATCCTTCTATAAATTCGGGCTACACCTTC.

The chain carries TRBV19 and TRBJ1-2; TRBD1 matches 7 bases. The V and J ends lost 6 bases and 3 bases, in that order; junction bases with no gene match: 7. CDR3 size: 14 residues. From germline, CDR1 is LNHDA and CDR2 SQIVND (reference sequence). CDR3 DNA: TGTGCCAGTAGAAGGAAGGGGGCGGACTATGGCTACACCTTC. It yields the protein CASRRKGADYGYTF.

The chain couples TRBV7-2 to TRBJ2-7; possibly TRBD2 for D (5 bases). Trimming took 5 bases from V and 3 from J, leaving 14 bases between them. The CDR3 spans 14 residues. CDR1 is SGHTA, CDR2 FQGNSA, per germline. In DNA, the CDR3 is TGTGCCAGCAGCCTCGGGGTCTCAATCTACGAGCAGTACTTC. The encoded protein is CASSLGVSIYEQYF.

This clonotype turned up a few times. The gene calls are TRBV4-1 and TRBJ2-2; D is ambiguous. The V gene lost 0 bases and the J gene lost 1 base, with 6 bases spanning the gap. The CDR3 is 15 residues long. The germline gives CDR1 MGHRA, CDR2 YSYEKL. The CDR3 protein is CASSQEKGNTGELFF. The CDR3 DNA is TGCGCCAGCAGCCAAGAGAAGGGGAACACCGGGGAGCTGTTTTTT.